This is a list of T cell receptor beta chains from one sample in a study of T-cell memory formation after mild COVID-19. TCRdb redid the calling of the 5' RACE reads with MiXCR, one entry per CDR3 protein. The sample comprises a few hundred thousand distinct CDR3 sequences, less than 25% of which are singletons, and 8.4% rests with the top ten. The sample was PBMCs or a T cell subset sorted from them (not recorded which). The receptors shown here come from an adult woman who had mild COVID-19 (a few samples of this study predate the infection). Cell type and time point are not known. Both conserved end residues are part of each CDR3. The order of the fields is clone size, J gene, V gene, D gene, CDR3 protein, CDR3 DNA. D genes are given only for firm matches. Clone size is stated in some rows and not others, as once, few, many or a class when expanded.

few	TRBJ2-7	TRBV4-1	.	CASSLEGGGSYEQYF	TGCGCCAGCAGCCTCGAGGGAGGGGGAAGCTACGAGCAGTACTTC
.	TRBJ2-3	TRBV20-1	TRBD2	CSASLLAGAGDTQYF	TGCAGTGCTAGTCTACTAGCGGGAGCTGGAGATACGCAGTATTTT
.	TRBJ2-1	TRBV20-1	.	CSARGGRDNEQFF	TGCAGTGCTCGAGGGGGGAGGGACAATGAGCAGTTCTTC
.	TRBJ2-3	TRBV24-1	TRBD1	CATSDGQGPDTQYF	TGTGCCACCAGTGATGGACAGGGTCCGGATACGCAGTATTTT
few	TRBJ2-7	TRBV5-4	.	CASSLAITGEQYF	TGTGCCAGCAGCTTGGCCATTACAGGAGAGCAGTACTTC
.	TRBJ2-1	TRBV4-1	.	CASSQVRRRSYNEQFF	TGCGCCAGCAGCCAAGTTCGGCGCCGCTCCTACAATGAGCAGTTCTTC
.	TRBJ2-1	TRBV11-2	TRBD2	CASSFEREGVNEQFF	TGTGCCAGCAGCTTCGAGCGGGAGGGCGTAAATGAGCAGTTCTTC
few	TRBJ1-1	TRBV7-3	.	CASRAGGMGTEAFF	TGTGCCAGCAGAGCGGGGGGAATGGGGACTGAAGCTTTCTTT
.	TRBJ2-2	TRBV20-1	.	CSAIEEGAYTGELFF	TGCAGTGCTATAGAGGAGGGGGCATACACCGGGGAGCTGTTTTTT
.	TRBJ2-1	TRBV7-9	.	CASSLALDNEQFF	TGTGCCAGCAGCTTAGCCCTAGACAATGAGCAGTTCTTC
.	TRBJ1-1	TRBV3-1	.	CASSQVKKTFEAFF	TGTGCCAGCAGCCAAGTGAAGAAAACATTTGAAGCTTTCTTT
.	TRBJ2-5	TRBV19	TRBD1	CASRGTGYQETQYF	TGTGCCAGCCGCGGGACAGGGTATCAAGAGACCCAGTACTTC
few	TRBJ2-1	TRBV14	.	CASSQSVEQFF	TGTGCCAGCAGCCAGAGCGTTGAGCAGTTCTTC
few	TRBJ2-3	TRBV11-2	.	CASSFLRRFGERAITDTQYF	TGTGCCAGCAGCTTCTTAAGGAGGTTTGGGGAGCGGGCGATCACAGATACGCAGTATTTT
.	TRBJ2-3	TRBV18	.	CASSPNSDYPSTDTQYF	TGTGCCAGCTCACCCAATTCGGACTATCCAAGCACAGATACGCAGTATTTT
few	TRBJ2-5	TRBV27	.	CASGGFRETQYF	TGTGCCAGCGGGGGGTTCAGGGAGACCCAGTACTTC
.	TRBJ2-2	TRBV14	TRBD1	CASSHRQGGTGELFF	TGTGCCAGCAGCCACCGACAGGGGGGCACCGGGGAGCTGTTTTTT
.	TRBJ2-3	TRBV6-6	.	CASRRTRRDTQYF	TGTGCCAGCAGAAGGACCCGCCGGGATACGCAGTATTTT
once	TRBJ2-3	TRBV7-2	.	CASSLGSVGSADTQYF	TGTGCCAGCAGCTTAGGGTCCGTGGGGAGTGCAGATACGCAGTATTTT
few	TRBJ2-7	TRBV20-1	TRBD2	CSARGLGGIEQYF	TGCAGTGCTAGGGGACTAGGCGGGATCGAGCAGTACTTC
.	TRBJ1-1	TRBV6-5	.	CASSYTGTASEAFF	TGTGCCAGCAGTTACACCGGGACCGCCTCAGAAGCTTTCTTT
few	TRBJ2-3	TRBV3-1	TRBD1	CASSQFGTGGTDTQYF	TGTGCCAGCAGCCAATTTGGGACAGGGGGAACAGATACGCAGTATTTT
few	TRBJ1-3	TRBV6-2/TRBV6-3	.	CASKRTPASGNTIYF	TGTGCCAGCAAAAGGACGCCGGCCTCTGGAAACACCATATATTTT
.	TRBJ2-5	TRBV4-1	TRBD2	CASSQVRSSGAALQETQYF	TGCGCCAGCAGCCAAGTTCGGTCTAGCGGGGCTGCTCTCCAAGAGACCCAGTACTTC
few	TRBJ1-3	TRBV12-3/TRBV12-4	.	CASSLGVSGVGNTIYF	TGTGCCAGCAGTTTGGGGGTCTCAGGAGTGGGAAACACCATATATTTT
few	TRBJ2-4	TRBV20-1	TRBD2	CSARVASGGLAKNIQYF	TGCAGTGCTAGAGTGGCTAGCGGGGGGCTAGCCAAAAACATTCAGTACTTC